The next 25 T cell receptor beta chains were all read from a single sample in a study of T cells in Graves' hyperthyroidism and ophthalmopathy. Amplification yielded TCR beta CDR3 regions, with RNA transcripts as the source. Carried out on the TCR CDR3, a first-round RT-PCR used the HTBI primer set. TCRdb analysed the multiplex PCR reads with MiXCR anew, one entry per CDR3 protein. The table has around 300,000 distinct CDR3 sequences, less than 15% seen once; the top ten hold roughly 8.5%. Sequenced material: blood. Source of these receptors: a woman aged 25 to 45 with Graves' hyperthyroidism that later progressed to Graves' ophthalmopathy.

This chain connects TRBV30 to TRBJ1-1, with D possibly being TRBD1 (5 bases). CDR3 length: 13 residues. V was pared by 0 bases and J by 4 bases, with 9 bases between. Germline V gene lookup returns CDR1 GTSNPN and CDR2 SVGIG (reference sequence). CDR3 residues: CAWSVGQGTEAFF. The DNA of the CDR3 is TGTGCCTGGAGTGTGGGGCAGGGCACTGAAGCTTTCTTT.

Many counts were recorded for this clonotype. This chain connects TRBV30 to TRBJ2-1; TRBD2 matches at 10 bases. The CDR3 length is 16 residues. The germline V gene has CDR1 GTSNPN and CDR2 SVGIG (reference sequence). V shed 2 bases, J shed 9 bases, and the junction held 13 bases outside the gene matches. The CDR3 DNA reads as TGTGCCTGGAGTCCCCCATGGGCTAGCGGGAGTGGTGAGCAGTTCTTC. It translates to CAWSPPWASGSGEQFF.

This clonotype showed up many times. The chain employs TRBV10-3 and TRBJ2-7, with D tentatively TRBD2 (6 bases). The CDR3 loop spans 15 amino acids. Deletions cut 0 bases from V and 5 bases from J, with 14 bases between. Germline CDR1 and CDR2: ENHRY and SYGVKD. For the CDR3, the DNA is TGTGCCATCAGTGAGTCTGGGGCGGGGAGACACGAGCAGTACTTC. This codes for CAISESGAGRHEQYF.

The sample holds many counts of this clonotype. V and J are TRBV30 and TRBJ2-5; tentative D call: TRBD2 (5 bases). V gave up 2 bases and J gave up 2 bases, with 18 bases separating them. Per germline, CDR1 GTSNPN and CDR2 SVGIG (reference sequence). CDR3 length: 16 residues. CDR3 residues: CAWSKRGPQPQETQYF. The CDR3 coding sequence is TGTGCCTGGAGTAAACGCGGGCCACAACCGCAAGAGACCCAGTACTTC.

This clonotype was counted between two and nine times. The V gene is TRBV19, the J gene TRBJ2-7; 11 bases are shared with TRBD2. Germline V lookup: CDR1 LNHDA, CDR2 SQIVND (reference sequence). Germline trimming cut 5 bases from V and 3 bases from J; bases unmatched to any gene: 6. CDR3 length: 15 residues. CDR3 nucleotides: TGTGCCAGTAGTTCCCCCGGGACTAGCGGCTACGAGCAGTACTTC. Protein: CASSSPGTSGYEQYF. Using reference TRBV19 and TRBJ2-7 for the parts outside the CDR3, the full variable domain is DGGITQSPKYLFRKEGQNVTLSCEQNLNHDAMYWYRQDPGQGLRLIYYSQIVNDFQKGDIAEGYSVSREKKESFPLTVTSAQKNPTAFYLCASSSPGTSGYEQYFGPGTRLTVT.

At least ten counts were recorded for this clonotype. The chain couples TRBV28 to TRBJ2-7; D remains ambiguous. V was trimmed by 8 bases and J by 3 bases, leaving 8 bases between them. The CDR3 runs 11 residues. The germline V gene has CDR1 MDHEN and CDR2 SYDVKM. The CDR3: CASRRHYEQYF. The CDR3 DNA reads TGTGCCAGCCGACGTCACTACGAGCAGTACTTC.

This clonotype was counted at least ten times. V gene TRBV2 combines with J gene TRBJ1-4, with 8 bases that match TRBD1. The germline V gene encodes CDR1 SNHLY and CDR2 FYNNEI. The CDR3 sequence is 15 residues long. J lost 3 bases, V lost 6 bases, and 6 bases had no gene match. The CDR3 region is CASRALTGANEKLFF. As DNA, the CDR3 is TGTGCCAGCAGGGCTTTGACAGGGGCTAATGAAAAACTGTTTTTT. The full variable domain, with the rest looked up from reference TRBV2 and TRBJ1-4, is EPEVTQTPSHQVTQMGQEVILRCVPISNHLYFYWYRQILGQKVEFLVSFYNNEISEKSEIFDDQFSVERPDGSNFTLKIRSTKLEDSAMYFCASRALTGANEKLFFGSGTQLSVL.

This clonotype was picked up many times. This rearrangement joins TRBV6-5 to TRBJ2-7; 8 bases fit TRBD1. Germline V gene sequence: CDR1 MNHEY, CDR2 SVGAGI. The CDR3 is 15 residues long. With 2 bases clipped from V and 4 bases from J, the junction kept 7 bases outside the gene matches. CDR3: CASSYQPDRAYEQYF. As DNA, the CDR3 is TGTGCCAGCAGTTACCAACCGGACAGGGCGTACGAGCAGTACTTC.

This clonotype was found many times. The V gene is TRBV2, the J gene TRBJ2-5, with 9 bases that match TRBD1. The CDR3 runs to 18 residues. Germline CDR1 reads SNHLY; CDR2 reads FYNNEI. V was clipped by 0 bases and J by 2 bases; unmatched bases: 10. CDR3 bases: TGTGCCAGCAGTGAAGCGATTATAGGGGACAGGGAACAAGAGACCCAGTACTTC. Translated, it gives CASSEAIIGDREQETQYF.

The chain carries TRBV28 and TRBJ2-2; 11 nucleotides line up with TRBD2. The CDR3 has 13 amino acids. With 9 bases clipped from V and 7 bases from J, the junction kept 4 bases outside the gene matches. Germline V CDR1 and CDR2: MDHEN, SYDVKM. The CDR3 here is CASWTSGRGELFF. CDR3 sequence (DNA): TGTGCCAGTTGGACTAGCGGGCGCGGGGAGCTGTTTTTT.

This clonotype was recorded at least ten times. CDR3 amino acids: CAWSADFQETQYF. The CDR3 nucleotides read TGTGCCTGGAGTGCTGATTTCCAAGAGACCCAGTACTTC. V gene TRBV30 combines with J gene TRBJ2-5; D gene unclear. Germline V gene lookup returns CDR1 GTSNPN and CDR2 SVGIG (reference sequence). The ends were cut back, 1 base at V and 1 base at J, with 7 bases in the middle. The CDR3 is 13 residues long.

This clonotype appeared many times. This chain connects TRBV20-1 to TRBJ2-1; weak D call: TRBD2 (7 bases). Germline CDR1 is DFQATT and CDR2 is SNEGSKA (reference sequence). V was clipped by 1 base and J by 7 bases, with 14 bases between them. The CDR3 consists of 14 residues. The CDR3 region is CSARGEGELNEQFF. The DNA of the CDR3 is TGCAGTGCTAGAGGGGAGGGGGAGTTGAATGAGCAGTTCTTC.

This clonotype was observed many times. The gene calls are TRBV6-2 or TRBV6-3 and TRBJ2-3; D unclear. The CDR3 contains 14 residues. V gave up 2 bases and J gave up 6 bases, with 12 bases separating them. Germline loops: CDR1 MNHEY, CDR2 SVGEGT. CDR3 in DNA: TGTGCCAGCAGTTACGATCCTCCCCTGGATACGCAGTATTTT. This sequence encodes CASSYDPPLDTQYF.

The chain employs TRBV12-3 or TRBV12-4 and TRBJ2-6; 14 bases are a match to TRBD2. This CDR3 spans 19 amino acids. With 6 bases clipped from V and 3 bases from J, the junction kept 10 bases outside the gene matches. The CDR3 reads CASSLGTSGRYYGANVLTF. Written as DNA, the CDR3 is TGTGCCAGCAGCCTGGGGACTAGCGGGAGATATTATGGGGCCAACGTCCTGACTTTC.

This clonotype was counted ten times or more. The rearrangement links TRBV6-6 to TRBJ2-7, with D possibly TRBD1 on 5 matching bases. CDR1 and CDR2 (germline): MNHNY, SVGAGI (reference sequence). The CDR3 contains 16 residues. The V and J ends lost 0 bases and 0 bases respectively, with 12 bases between them. The CDR3 sequence: CASSYSRQTSSYEQYF. CDR3 nucleotide sequence: TGTGCCAGCAGTTACTCGAGACAGACCAGCTCCTACGAGCAGTACTTC.

This clonotype was detected a few times. The chain links TRBV7-9 to TRBJ2-1; D may match TRBD1 or TRBD2 (7 bases each). V lost 0 bases, J lost 0 bases, and 21 bases lay in between. Germline V gives CDR1 SEHNR, CDR2 FQNEAQ (reference sequence). CDR3 length: 20 amino acids. The CDR3 bases are TGTGCCAGCAGCTTAGCGGGTTCACAGGGGAGGGAAAGCTCCTACAATGAGCAGTTCTTC. It specifies CASSLAGSQGRESSYNEQFF.

This clonotype was observed many times. This chain joins TRBV28 and TRBJ2-2; 8 bases are shared with TRBD1. This CDR3 comprises 15 residues. J lost 4 bases, V lost 5 bases, and 6 bases had no gene match. Germline assignment: CDR1 MDHEN and CDR2 SYDVKM. DNA for the CDR3: TGTGCCAGCAGTCAAGACAGGGGTGTCACCGGGGAGCTGTTTTTT. It encodes CASSQDRGVTGELFF.

This clonotype was recorded at least ten times. The rearrangement joins TRBV11-3 to TRBJ2-2; D possibly corresponds to TRBD2 (6 bases). Germline CDR1 SGHNT, CDR2 YENEEA. There are 13 residues in the CDR3. V lost 4 bases and J lost 4, with 7 bases in between. CDR3 residues: CASSSGGTGELFF. CDR3 bases: TGTGCCAGCAGCTCCGGGGGCACCGGGGAGCTGTTTTTT.

This clonotype showed up many times. The gene calls are TRBV3-1 and TRBJ2-7; 9 bases are a match to TRBD1. The CDR3 is 15 residues long. Per the germline V gene, CDR1 is LGHDT and CDR2 is YNNKEL (reference sequence). V shed 1 base and J 2 bases; nucleotides not matched to a gene: 3. CDR3 sequence (DNA): TGTGCCAGCAGCCAAGGTGGGACAGGGCCCTACGAGCAGTACTTC. Translation: CASSQGGTGPYEQYF.

There are many counts of this clonotype. V is TRBV2 and J is TRBJ2-5; D unclear. The ends were cut back, 3 bases at V and 2 bases at J, with 10 bases in the middle. Germline CDR1 is SNHLY and CDR2 is FYNNEI. CDR3 length: 14 amino acids. This chain's CDR3 is CASSEASSQETQYF. The CDR3, as DNA: TGTGCCAGCAGTGAGGCCTCATCGCAAGAGACCCAGTACTTC.

This clonotype has a handful of counts. This chain joins TRBV5-1 and TRBJ2-1, with D hard to call. Germline assignment: CDR1 SGHRS and CDR2 YFSETQ. V was trimmed by 0 bases and J by 15 bases, leaving 13 bases between them. The CDR3 is 12 residues long. For the CDR3, the DNA is TGCGCCAGCAGCTTGGAATCCGAACACAGGTTCTTC. It specifies CASSLESEHRFF.

This clonotype was observed many times. The V gene is TRBV7-3, the J gene TRBJ2-2, with a possible D match to TRBD2 (6 bases). This CDR3 is 16 amino acids long. Trimming took 4 bases from V and 2 from J, leaving 14 bases between them. CDR1 is SGHTA, CDR2 FQGTGA, per germline. CDR3 amino acids: CASSWGLGGNTGELFF. CDR3 DNA sequence: TGTGCCAGCAGCTGGGGACTCGGGGGAAACACCGGGGAGCTGTTTTTT.

This clonotype appeared once. This chain uses TRBV7-6 with TRBJ1-3, with 7 bases identical to TRBD1. This CDR3 contains 17 residues. Germline V gene lookup returns CDR1 SGHVS and CDR2 FNYEAQ. Trimming removed 0 bases from V and 7 bases from J; junction bases left unmatched: 12. CDR3 sequence (DNA): TGTGCCAGCAGCTTAGCGCGAGGAGGGGGCGATGGGAACACCATATATTTT. Amino acid sequence: CASSLARGGGDGNTIYF.

Comment on this clonotype: A read error is possible here, since a much larger clone lies one base away. V usage is TRBV20-1 and J usage is TRBJ2-2, with D tentatively TRBD2 (5 bases). The CDR3 consists of 13 residues. CDR1 and CDR2 from the germline V gene are DFQATT and SNEGSKA (reference sequence). The CDR3 protein is CSAEVSATGELLF. DNA of the CDR3: TGCAGTGCGGAAGTTAGCGCCACCGGGGAGCTGCTTTTT.

This clonotype appeared many times. CDR3 protein: CSARGGVGETEAFF. For the CDR3, the DNA is TGCAGTGCTAGGGGGGGGGTAGGGGAAACTGAAGCTTTCTTT. This chain joins TRBV20-1 and TRBJ1-1; possibly TRBD1 for D (5 bases). V dropped 3 bases and J dropped 5 bases, with 16 bases sitting between them. CDR1 and CDR2 from the germline V gene are DFQATT and SNEGSKA (reference sequence). The CDR3 is made up of 14 amino acids.